These 18 T cell receptor beta chains were sequenced from one sample in a study of blood T cells in healthy people across ages. With a J-beta primer mix and a sample-barcoded 5' primer, a second PCR ran about 6 to 11 cycles. Each CDR3 protein is one row after TCRdb ran MiXCR on the 5' RACE reads. The sample carries about 1.4 million distinct CDR3 sequences, 59% recorded once. The sequenced material came from blood. These TCRs come from a man younger than 35 in good health.

This chain uses TRBV12-5 with TRBJ1-6, with 8 positions matching TRBD1. V was clipped by 6 bases and J by 9 bases; unmatched bases: 7. The CDR3 extends over 14 amino acids. The germline gives CDR1 LGHNT, CDR2 FRNRAP. CDR3 nucleotides: TGTGCTAGTGGACCGGGACAGGAAGCTTCACCCCTCCACTTT. Protein product: CASGPGQEASPLHF.

This clonotype was seen only once. This rearrangement joins TRBV20-1 to TRBJ1-1; 7 bases match TRBD1. This CDR3 is built from 13 residues. With V trimmed by 7 bases and J by 0 bases, 5 bases remained unmatched. The V gene's germline CDR1 is DFQATT and CDR2 SNEGSKA (reference sequence). The CDR3 DNA follows: TGCAGTGACGGGGGACAGATGAACACTGAAGCTTTCTTT. It yields the protein CSDGGQMNTEAFF.

The chain is built from TRBV4-1 and TRBJ1-2; 9 nucleotides match TRBD1. The germline V gene has CDR1 MGHRA and CDR2 YSYEKL. V shed 0 bases, J shed 10 bases, and the junction held 12 bases outside the gene matches. CDR3 length: 16 residues. The CDR3 spells CASSQEGNRGRFSYTF. In DNA, the CDR3 is TGCGCCAGCAGCCAAGAGGGGAACAGGGGGCGATTCTCCTACACCTTC.

The chain carries TRBV10-3 and TRBJ2-7; the D gene could be TRBD1 or TRBD2 (6 bases each). The ends were cut back, 3 bases at V and 4 bases at J, with 13 bases in the middle. Germline loops: CDR1 ENHRY, CDR2 SYGVKD. This CDR3 region has 14 residues. The CDR3 reads CAISDPGGGYEQYF. The CDR3 DNA reads as TGTGCCATCAGTGACCCCGGGGGCGGATACGAGCAGTACTTC.

CDR3 nucleotides: TGTGCCAGCAGCTTAAGGTCTGGTCTCCTCAATTCACCCCTCCACTTT. This sequence encodes CASSLRSGLLNSPLHF. This rearrangement joins TRBV11-2 to TRBJ1-6; no firm D call. The V gene's germline CDR1 is SGHAT and CDR2 FQNNGV. V dropped 2 bases and J dropped 7 bases, with 15 bases sitting between them. The CDR3 is 16 amino acids.

The chain links TRBV11-2 to TRBJ2-1; 7 bases are a match to TRBD2. Germline CDR1 and CDR2: SGHAT and FQNNGV. There are 14 residues in the CDR3. V shed 5 bases and J 7 bases; nucleotides not matched to a gene: 8. The CDR3 region is CASSGGSSLNEQFF. The CDR3 DNA is TGTGCCAGCAGCGGCGGGAGTTCCCTTAATGAGCAGTTCTTC.

The chain uses TRBV4-2 and TRBJ1-1; D perhaps matches TRBD1 (5 bases). This CDR3 region has 17 residues. Trimming removed 0 bases from V and 4 bases from J, with 18 bases in between. Germline CDR1 LGHNA, CDR2 YNFKEQ. This CDR3 reads CASSQESLRTGGTEAFF. DNA of the CDR3: TGTGCCAGCAGCCAAGAATCTCTCCGCACAGGAGGCACTGAAGCTTTCTTT.

J is TRBJ2-1 and V is TRBV6-5, with 12 bases lining up with TRBD1. The CDR3 is 15 residues long. V trimming: 5 bases; J trimming: 6 bases; junction bases outside the gene matches: 5. The germline V gene has CDR1 MNHEY and CDR2 SVGAGI. The CDR3 DNA is TGTGCCAGCAGTAAAGGGACAGGGGGCCTCAATGAGCAGTTCTTC. This translates into CASSKGTGGLNEQFF.

This chain connects TRBV4-1 to TRBJ2-7; D remains ambiguous. CDR1 MGHRA and CDR2 YSYEKL come from the germline V gene. The length of the CDR3 is 13 residues. With 0 bases removed from V and 6 bases from J, the gap between germline ends came to 9 bases. In DNA, the CDR3 is TGCGCCAGCAGCCAAGATCCCGCTTCCGAGCAGTACTTC. Residues: CASSQDPASEQYF.

This clonotype was detected only a few times. The chain carries TRBV29-1 and TRBJ2-1, with D possibly TRBD2 on 7 matching bases. CDR1 is SQVTM and CDR2 is ANQGSEA in the germline V gene. This CDR3 contains 14 residues. Trimming took off 6 bases at V and 3 bases at J, with 15 bases between the two ends. Written as DNA, the CDR3 is TGCAGCGTCCGCGGGGGCAATCGCTACAATGAGCAGTTCTTC. This translates into CSVRGGNRYNEQFF.

The CDR3 region has the DNA TGTGCCAGCAGCCCCAAACCCACAGATACGCAGTATTTT. Translating it yields CASSPKPTDTQYF. This chain links TRBV13 with TRBJ2-3; D call uncertain. The CDR3 runs to 13 residues. V was trimmed by 5 bases and J by 2 bases, leaving 8 bases between them. Germline V gene data show CDR1 as PRHDT and CDR2 as FYEKMQ (reference sequence).

This clonotype was seen a few times. The genes are TRBV20-1 and TRBJ2-1, with 7 bases fitting TRBD2. The V and J ends lost 3 bases and 4 bases, in that order; junction bases with no gene match: 6. CDR3 length: 14 residues. Germline loops: CDR1 DFQATT, CDR2 SNEGSKA (reference sequence). CDR3 DNA sequence: TGCAGTGCTAGGGTGAGCGGGGCATACAATGAGCAGTTCTTC. Translating gives CSARVSGAYNEQFF.

The genes are TRBV10-3 and TRBJ1-5; no clear D. Trimming cost V 3 bases and J 0 bases, with 6 bases left between them. CDR1 and CDR2 from the germline V gene are ENHRY and SYGVKD. The CDR3 runs to 14 residues. The CDR3 region is CAISDFHSNQPQHF. DNA for the CDR3: TGTGCCATCAGTGATTTCCATAGCAATCAGCCCCAGCATTTT.

The chain links TRBV7-8 to TRBJ2-3, with 8 bases that match TRBD2. This CDR3 is 18 amino acids long. CDR1 is SGHVS, CDR2 FQNEAQ, per germline. The trim removed 4 bases at V and 3 bases at J, leaving 15 bases unmatched. The CDR3 region has the DNA TGTGCCAGCAGCTCCATAACCGACGGGACTAGTAGGACAGATACGCAGTATTTT. Its protein is CASSSITDGTSRTDTQYF.

This chain joins TRBV20-1 and TRBJ2-7, with 9 nucleotides matching TRBD1. This CDR3 has 14 residues. In germline, CDR1 is DFQATT, CDR2 SNEGSKA (reference sequence). V lost 4 bases to trimming and J lost 5 bases; unmatched junction nucleotides: 9. The DNA of the CDR3 is TGCAGTGCTAAAATCTGGGACAGGGTCCACGAGCAGTACTTC. Protein product: CSAKIWDRVHEQYF.

CDR3 sequence: CASSTPGVNTGELFF. As DNA, the CDR3 is TGTGCCAGCAGCACCCCTGGGGTGAACACCGGGGAGCTGTTTTTT. The chain recombines TRBV11-2 with TRBJ2-2, with unresolved D. This CDR3 spans 15 amino acids. Germline CDR1 and CDR2: SGHAT and FQNNGV. The germline V and J ends were trimmed by 5 bases and 1 base, with 11 bases remaining between them.

This clonotype has a handful of counts. This chain uses TRBV18 with TRBJ2-1; 7 bases are a match to TRBD2. This CDR3 contains 17 residues. V gave up 0 bases and J gave up 6 bases; unmatched junction bases: 11. Per germline, CDR1 KGHSH and CDR2 LQKENI. DNA for the CDR3: TGTGCCAGCTCACCACCCGTAGGGGCTAGCGGTCTCAATGAGCAGTTCTTC. It translates to CASSPPVGASGLNEQFF. The whole variable domain, remainder taken from reference TRBV18 and TRBJ2-1, is NAGVMQNPRHLVRRRGQEARLRCSPMKGHSHVYWYRQLPEEGLKFMVYLQKENIIDESGMPKERFSAEFPKEGPSILRIQQVVRGDSAAYFCASSPPVGASGLNEQFFGPGTRLTVL.

The gene calls are TRBV6-5 and TRBJ2-7, with a weak D call TRBD2 (6 bases). The DNA matches TRBJ2-4 better at its end, which makes the J call doubtful. Germline assignment: CDR1 MNHEY and CDR2 SVGAGI. The CDR3 is made up of 14 amino acids. CDR3 in amino acids: CASSYRRDANIQYF. CDR3 DNA sequence: TGTGCCAGCAGTTACAGGAGGGACGCAAACATTCAGTACTTC.